Detailed here is one TCR beta chain. Its antigen is not known. This record belongs to a study of T cells in localized non-small cell lung cancer. Using immunoSEQ multiplex PCR, the repertoire was profiled, and TCRdb retains in-frame clones only, with some absent. The data contain 1,500 to 2,000 clones, more than 20% of them singletons. Study findings and constraints: For the top 100 tumor clones, a median about 60 also appeared in adjacent lung. It was uninvolved adjacent lung that showed the highest T cell clonality, exceeding tumor. Longer survival (overall) was linked to higher T cell density in blood.

CDR1 and CDR2 (germline): MDHEN, SYDVKM. This CDR3 is built from 16 residues. The V end was cut by 5 bases, the J end by 1 base, with 15 bases between. The TCR comes from a woman aged 40-69 years with stage II squamous cell lung carcinoma. This sequence joins TRBV28 and TRBJ2-1; D is uncertain. Material: lung tumor tissue, obtained before any cancer treatment. In DNA form, the CDR3 reads TGTGCCAGCAGTGCCCAACGGACCCGGTCCTACAATGAGCAGTTCTTC. It is translated as CASSAQRTRSYNEQFF.